This T cell receptor beta chain was sequenced in a study of vaccination effects on CD4 cells after COVID-19. Study overall: Wells containing a few million PBMC each were cultured with roughly 10 IU/ml IL-2 and about 10 ug/ml peptides.

TCRdb's table, derived via immunoSEQ multiplex PCR, lists solely in-frame clones and lacks some. The profile shows more than 60,000 clones, 70% to 75% of them singletons. Culture lasted 10 days before CD4+ T cell isolation. Each participant received a vaccine that was either BNT162b2 or mRNA-1273, given as two doses. This CDR3 region has 16 residues. Trimming pared 7 bases from V and 1 base from J, leaving 17 bases between. Germline V lookup: CDR1 MNHNY, CDR2 SVGAGI (reference sequence). Concerning this clone itself: Its antigen is as yet unknown.

Sequenced material: CD4+ T cells from PBMCs cultured without peptide, taken after COVID-19 vaccination. This TCR derives from a human donor who received a COVID-19 vaccine. The chain is built from TRBV6-6 and TRBJ1-5; a weak D match, TRBD1 (6 bases). DNA of the CDR3: TGTGCCAGCACTCAAAAGGGGGGAACGAGCAATCAGCCCCAGCATTTT. Residues: CASTQKGGTSNQPQHF.